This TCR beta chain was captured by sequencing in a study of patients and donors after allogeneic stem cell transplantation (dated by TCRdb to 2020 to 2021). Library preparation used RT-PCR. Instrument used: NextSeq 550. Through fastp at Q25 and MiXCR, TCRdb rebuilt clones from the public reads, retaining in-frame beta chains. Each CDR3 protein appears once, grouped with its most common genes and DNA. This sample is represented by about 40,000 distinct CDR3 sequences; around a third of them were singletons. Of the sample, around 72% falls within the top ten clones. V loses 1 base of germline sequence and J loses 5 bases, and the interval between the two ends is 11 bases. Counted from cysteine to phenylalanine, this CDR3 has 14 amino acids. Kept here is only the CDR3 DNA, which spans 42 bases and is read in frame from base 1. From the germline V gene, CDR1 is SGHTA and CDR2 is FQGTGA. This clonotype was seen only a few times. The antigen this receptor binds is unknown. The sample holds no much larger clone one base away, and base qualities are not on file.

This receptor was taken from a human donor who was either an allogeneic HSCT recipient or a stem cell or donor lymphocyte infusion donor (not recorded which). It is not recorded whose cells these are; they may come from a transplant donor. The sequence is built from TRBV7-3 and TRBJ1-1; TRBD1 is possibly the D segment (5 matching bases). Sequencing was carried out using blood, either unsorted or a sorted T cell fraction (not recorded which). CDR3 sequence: CASSLKGGGTEAFF. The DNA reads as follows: TGTGCCAGCAGCTTAAAAGGCGGGGGGACTGAAGCTTTCTTT.